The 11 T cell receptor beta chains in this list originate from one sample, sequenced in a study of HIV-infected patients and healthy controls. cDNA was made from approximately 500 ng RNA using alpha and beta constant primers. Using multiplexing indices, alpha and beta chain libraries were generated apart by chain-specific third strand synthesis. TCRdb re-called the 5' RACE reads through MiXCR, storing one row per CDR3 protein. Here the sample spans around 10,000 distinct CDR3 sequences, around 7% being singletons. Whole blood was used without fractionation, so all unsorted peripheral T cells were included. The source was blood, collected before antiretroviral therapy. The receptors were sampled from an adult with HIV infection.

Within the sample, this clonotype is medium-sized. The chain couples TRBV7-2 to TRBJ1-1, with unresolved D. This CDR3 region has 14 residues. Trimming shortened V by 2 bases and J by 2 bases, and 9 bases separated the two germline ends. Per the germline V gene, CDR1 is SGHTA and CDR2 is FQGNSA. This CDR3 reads CASSLSSSNTEAFF. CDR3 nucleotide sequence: TGTGCCAGCAGCTTAAGCTCAAGTAACACTGAAGCTTTCTTT.

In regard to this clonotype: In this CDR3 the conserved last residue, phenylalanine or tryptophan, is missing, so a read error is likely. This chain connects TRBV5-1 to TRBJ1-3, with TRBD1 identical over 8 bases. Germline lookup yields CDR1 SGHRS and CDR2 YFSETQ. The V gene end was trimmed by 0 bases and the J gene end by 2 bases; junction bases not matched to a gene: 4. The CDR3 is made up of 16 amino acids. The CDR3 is CASSLGQGAPGNTIYS. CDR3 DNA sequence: TGCGCCAGCAGCTTGGGGCAGGGGGCGCCTGGAAACACCATATATTCT.

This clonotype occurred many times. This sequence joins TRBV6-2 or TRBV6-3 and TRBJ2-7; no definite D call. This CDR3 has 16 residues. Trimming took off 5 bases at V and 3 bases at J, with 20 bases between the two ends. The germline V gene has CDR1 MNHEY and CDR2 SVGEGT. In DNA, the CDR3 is TGTGCCAGCAGTCTCGAAGAACTACCTCGCGACTACGAGCAGTACTTC. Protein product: CASSLEELPRDYEQYF.

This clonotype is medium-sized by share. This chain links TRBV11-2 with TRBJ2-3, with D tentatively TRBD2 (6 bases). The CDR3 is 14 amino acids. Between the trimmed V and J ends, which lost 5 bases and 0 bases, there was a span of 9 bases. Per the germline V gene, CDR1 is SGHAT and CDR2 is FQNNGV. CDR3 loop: CASSHSGSTDTQYF. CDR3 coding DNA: TGTGCCAGCAGCCATAGCGGAAGCACAGATACGCAGTATTTT. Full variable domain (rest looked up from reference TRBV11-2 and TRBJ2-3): EAGVAQSPRYKIIEKRQSVAFWCNPISGHATLYWYQQILGQGPKLLIQFQNNGVVDDSQLPKDRFSAERLKGVDSTLKIQPAKLEDSAVYLCASSHSGSTDTQYFGPGTRLTVL.

The CDR3 DNA reads as TGTGCCAGCAGCCTACCGGGACAGGGTAGGACACCCCTCCACTTT. This gives the protein CASSLPGQGRTPLHF. The chain is built from TRBV7-2 and TRBJ1-6, with 9 nucleotides matching TRBD1. In germline, CDR1 is SGHTA, CDR2 FQGNSA. The trim removed 5 bases at V and 11 bases at J, leaving 10 bases unmatched. The CDR3 spans 15 residues.

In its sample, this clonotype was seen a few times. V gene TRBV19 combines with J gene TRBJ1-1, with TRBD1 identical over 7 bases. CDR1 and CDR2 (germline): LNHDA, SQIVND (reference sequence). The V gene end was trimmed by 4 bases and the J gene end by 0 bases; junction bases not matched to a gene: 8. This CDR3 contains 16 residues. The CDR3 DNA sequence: TGTGCCAGTAGTAGAAGGACAGGATTAATGAACACTGAAGCTTTCTTT. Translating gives CASSRRTGLMNTEAFF.

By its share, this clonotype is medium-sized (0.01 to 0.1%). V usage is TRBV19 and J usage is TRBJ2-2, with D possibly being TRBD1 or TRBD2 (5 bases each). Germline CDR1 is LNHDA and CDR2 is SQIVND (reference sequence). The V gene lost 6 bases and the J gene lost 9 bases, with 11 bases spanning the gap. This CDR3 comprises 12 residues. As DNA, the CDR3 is TGTGCCAGTAGGGGACGCCTATGGGAGCTGTTTTTT. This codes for CASRGRLWELFF.

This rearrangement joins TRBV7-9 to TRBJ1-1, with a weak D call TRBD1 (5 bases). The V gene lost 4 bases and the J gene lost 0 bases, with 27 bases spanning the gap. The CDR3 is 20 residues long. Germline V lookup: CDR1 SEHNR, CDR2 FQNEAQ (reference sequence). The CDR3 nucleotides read TGTGCCAGCAGCTCCTCAGGTGGGGGGGGACCCGACACAATGAACACTGAAGCTTTCTTT. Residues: CASSSSGGGGPDTMNTEAFF. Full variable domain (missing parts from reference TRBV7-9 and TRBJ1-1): DTGVSQNPRHKITKRGQNVTFRCDPISEHNRLYWYRQTLGQGPEFLTYFQNEAQLEKSRLLSDRFSAERPKGSFSTLEIQRTEQGDSAMYLCASSSSGGGGPDTMNTEAFFGQGTRLTVV.

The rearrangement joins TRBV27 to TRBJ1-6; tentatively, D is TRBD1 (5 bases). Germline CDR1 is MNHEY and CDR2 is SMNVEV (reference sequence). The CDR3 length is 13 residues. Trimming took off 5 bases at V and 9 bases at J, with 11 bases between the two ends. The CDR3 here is CASSPTGSSPLHF. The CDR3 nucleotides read TGTGCCAGCAGTCCCACAGGAAGTTCACCCCTCCACTTT.

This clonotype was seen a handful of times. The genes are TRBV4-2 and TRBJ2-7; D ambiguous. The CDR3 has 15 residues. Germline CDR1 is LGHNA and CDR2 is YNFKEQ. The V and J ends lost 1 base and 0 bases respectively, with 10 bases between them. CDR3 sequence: CASSQGLSNSYEQYF. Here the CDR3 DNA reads TGTGCCAGCAGCCAAGGTCTATCTAACTCCTACGAGCAGTACTTC.

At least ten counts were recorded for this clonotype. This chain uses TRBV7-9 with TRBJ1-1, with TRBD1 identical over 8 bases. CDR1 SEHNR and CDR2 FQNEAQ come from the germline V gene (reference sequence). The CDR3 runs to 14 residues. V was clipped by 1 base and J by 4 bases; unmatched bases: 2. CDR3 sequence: CASSLGTGLTEAFF. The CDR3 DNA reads TGTGCCAGCAGCTTAGGGACAGGGCTCACTGAAGCTTTCTTT.